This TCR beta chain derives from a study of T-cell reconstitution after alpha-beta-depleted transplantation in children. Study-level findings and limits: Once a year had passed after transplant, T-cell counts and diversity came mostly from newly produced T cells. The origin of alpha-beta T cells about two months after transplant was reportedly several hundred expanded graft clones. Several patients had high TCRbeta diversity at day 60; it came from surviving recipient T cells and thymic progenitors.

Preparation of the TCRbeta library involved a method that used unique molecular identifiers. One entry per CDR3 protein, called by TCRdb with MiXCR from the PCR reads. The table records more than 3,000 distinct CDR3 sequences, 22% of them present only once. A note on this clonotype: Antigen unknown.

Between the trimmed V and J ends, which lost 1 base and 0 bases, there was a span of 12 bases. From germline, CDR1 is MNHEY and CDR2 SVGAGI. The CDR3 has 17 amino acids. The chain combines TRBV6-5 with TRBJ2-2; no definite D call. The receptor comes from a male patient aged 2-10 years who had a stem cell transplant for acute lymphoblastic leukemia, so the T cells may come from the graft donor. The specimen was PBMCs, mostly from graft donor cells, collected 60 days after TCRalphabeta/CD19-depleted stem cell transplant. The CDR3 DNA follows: TGTGCCAGCAGTTACTATGGACCATCAACGAACACCGGGGAGCTGTTTTTT. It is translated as CASSYYGPSTNTGELFF.